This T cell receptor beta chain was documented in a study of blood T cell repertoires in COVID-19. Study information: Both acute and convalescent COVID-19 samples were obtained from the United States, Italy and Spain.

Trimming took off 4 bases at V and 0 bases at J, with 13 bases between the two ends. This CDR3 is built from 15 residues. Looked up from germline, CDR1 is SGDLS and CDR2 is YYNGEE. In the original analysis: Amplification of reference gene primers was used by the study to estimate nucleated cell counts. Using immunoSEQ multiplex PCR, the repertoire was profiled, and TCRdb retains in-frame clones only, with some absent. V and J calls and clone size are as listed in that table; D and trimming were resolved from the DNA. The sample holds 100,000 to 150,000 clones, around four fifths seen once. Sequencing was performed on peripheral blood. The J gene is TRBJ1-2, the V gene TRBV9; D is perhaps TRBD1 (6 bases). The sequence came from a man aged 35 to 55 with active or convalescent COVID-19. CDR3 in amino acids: CASSPRDKANYGYTF. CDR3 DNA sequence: TGTGCCAGCAGCCCACGGGACAAAGCTAACTATGGCTACACCTTC.